The 16 T cell receptor beta chains below come from one sample, sequenced in a study of T cells in Graves' hyperthyroidism and ophthalmopathy. RNA transcripts gave rise to amplified TCR beta CDR3 regions. The HTBI set primed first-round TCR CDR3 RT-PCR. TCRdb reanalysed the multiplex PCR reads using MiXCR and keeps one entry per CDR3 protein. Here the sample spans around 400,000 distinct CDR3 sequences, 20% to 25% being singletons. Material for sequencing was blood. These receptors were obtained from a man between 50 and 59 years old with Graves' hyperthyroidism.

This clonotype occurred a few times. The CDR3 coding sequence is TGTGCCAGCAGCTTATTAACCGCGGAGACCCAGTACTTC. The encoded protein is CASSLLTAETQYF. The V gene is TRBV7-9, the J gene TRBJ2-5; no clear D gene. CDR3 length: 13 amino acids. Germline V CDR1 and CDR2: SEHNR, FQNEAQ (reference sequence). V was trimmed by 2 bases and J by 5 bases, leaving 9 bases between them.

The V call is TRBV5-1, the J call TRBJ2-7; 10 positions match TRBD2. The junction had 4 bases not matched to a gene; V was cut back by 7 bases and J by 0 bases. Germline V gene data show CDR1 as SGHRS and CDR2 as YFSETQ. This CDR3 has 14 residues. CDR3 sequence reads: CASRTSGASYEQYF. The CDR3 DNA follows: TGCGCCAGCCGGACTAGCGGAGCCTCCTACGAGCAGTACTTC.

DNA of the CDR3: TGCAGCGTTGTTCCTAGTCAAAGCACAGATACGCAGTATTTT. Translated: CSVVPSQSTDTQYF. The chain carries TRBV29-1 and TRBJ2-3; D ambiguous. CDR1 and CDR2 from the germline V gene are SQVTM and ANQGSEA. With 4 bases removed from V and 0 bases from J, the gap between germline ends came to 11 bases. This CDR3 is 14 amino acids long.

This clonotype was found a few times. The rearrangement uses TRBV10-3 and TRBJ2-2, with D tentatively TRBD2 (6 bases). V lost 0 bases to trimming and J lost 0 bases, with 11 bases between them. This CDR3 comprises 17 residues. Per germline, CDR1 ENHRY and CDR2 SYGVKD. CDR3 sequence (DNA): TGTGCCATCAGTGAGTCAGGCGGAGGGCCGAACACCGGGGAGCTGTTTTTT. Amino acids: CAISESGGGPNTGELFF.

The chain carries TRBV4-1 and TRBJ2-7; 7 nucleotides agree with TRBD2. The J call may be faulty, since TRBJ2-1 better matches the DNA end. The CDR3 length is 16 residues. CDR1 is MGHRA, CDR2 YSYEKL, per germline. Here the CDR3 reads CASSQELAQRTYEQFF. The CDR3 DNA follows: TGCGCCAGCAGCCAAGAACTAGCGCAGAGAACCTACGAGCAGTTCTTC.

The V call is TRBV6-2 or TRBV6-3, the J call TRBJ2-7, with 10 positions matching TRBD1. Per germline, CDR1 MNHEY and CDR2 SVGEGT. The CDR3 spans 14 residues. The junction had 8 bases not matched to a gene; V was cut back by 4 bases and J by 8 bases. CDR3 sequence (DNA): TGTGCCAGCAGTTCCCGGGACAGGGGACACCAGCAGTACTTC. Residues: CASSSRDRGHQQYF.

CDR3 region: CAWDRTGGYEQYF. The DNA of the CDR3 is TGTGCCTGGGACCGGACAGGGGGATACGAGCAGTACTTC. V and J are TRBV30 and TRBJ2-7; 10 bases are shared with TRBD1. J was trimmed by 4 bases and V by 5 bases; bases with no gene match: 5. Germline CDR1 and CDR2: GTSNPN and SVGIG (reference sequence). The CDR3 is made up of 13 amino acids.

At least ten counts were recorded for this clonotype. V is TRBV11-2 and J is TRBJ2-7, with 7 bases aligning to TRBD1. The CDR3 totals 16 residues. CDR1 and CDR2 (germline): SGHAT, FQNNGV. V lost 4 bases, J lost 0 bases, and 9 bases stayed unmatched. The CDR3 protein is CASSSQGELVSYEQYF. The CDR3 DNA sequence: TGTGCCAGCAGCTCCCAGGGGGAGCTGGTCTCCTACGAGCAGTACTTC.

The V gene is TRBV5-6, the J gene TRBJ1-1, with D possibly matching TRBD1 (5 bases). The germline gives CDR1 SGHDT, CDR2 YYEEEE. The CDR3 has 15 amino acids. V shed 1 base and J shed 4 bases, with 14 bases lying between them. In DNA form, the CDR3 reads TGTGCCAGCAGCTTGAACCCAGGGTCGGGCACTGAAGCTTTCTTT. The encoded protein is CASSLNPGSGTEAFF.

This sequence joins TRBV25-1 and TRBJ2-7, with 9 bases lining up with TRBD2. V lost 3 bases, J lost 3 bases, and 6 bases stayed unmatched. Per the germline V gene, CDR1 is MGHDK and CDR2 is SYGVNS. The CDR3 length is 15 residues. As DNA, the CDR3 is TGTGCCAGCAGTGATGTCACAGCGGGAGGCTACGAGCAGTACTTC. Encoded protein: CASSDVTAGGYEQYF.

There are many counts of this clonotype. The genes are TRBV18 and TRBJ1-1, with D perhaps matching TRBD1 (5 bases). Germline CDR1 and CDR2: KGHSH and LQKENI. This CDR3 spans 15 amino acids. V dropped 3 bases and J dropped 0 bases, with 11 bases sitting between them. Here the CDR3 DNA reads TGTGCCAGCTCACCGGCGGGACGGATGAACACTGAAGCTTTCTTT. This translates into CASSPAGRMNTEAFF.

The table lists this clonotype with a few counts. The V and J genes are TRBV20-1 and TRBJ2-5; TRBD1 or TRBD2 may be the D gene (5 bases each). This CDR3 has 14 amino acids. The V gene's germline CDR1 is DFQATT and CDR2 SNEGSKA (reference sequence). The V end lost 5 bases, the J end lost 6 bases, and 19 bases lay between the germline ends. The DNA of the CDR3 is TGCAGTGCTCGGGACCTCGGGACCCTCAAGACCCAGTACTTC. This sequence encodes CSARDLGTLKTQYF.

This clonotype was picked up a small number of times. V gene TRBV5-6 combines with J gene TRBJ2-3; unclear D gene. Trimming removed 2 bases from V and 5 bases from J, with 12 bases in between. This CDR3 spans 14 amino acids. From germline, CDR1 is SGHDT and CDR2 YYEEEE. The CDR3 DNA sequence: TGTGCCAGCAGCTTCTCTAGAACCGGAGATACGCAGTATTTT. Its protein is CASSFSRTGDTQYF.

This chain uses TRBV2 with TRBJ2-5; D is possibly TRBD1 (5 bases). Between the trimmed V and J ends, which lost 2 bases and 4 bases, there was a span of 8 bases. There are 13 residues in the CDR3. Germline V CDR1 and CDR2: SNHLY, FYNNEI. The CDR3 nucleotides are TGTGCCAGCAGTGAATTGACAGCAGAGACCCAGTACTTC. Protein product: CASSELTAETQYF. The entire variable domain, with the rest obtained from reference TRBV2 and TRBJ2-5, is as follows: EPEVTQTPSHQVTQMGQEVILRCVPISNHLYFYWYRQILGQKVEFLVSFYNNEISEKSEIFDDQFSVERPDGSNFTLKIRSTKLEDSAMYFCASSELTAETQYFGPGTRLLVL.

This clonotype was seen only a few times. V gene TRBV3-1 combines with J gene TRBJ2-7; 7 bases align to TRBD2. V was clipped by 3 bases and J by 4 bases; unmatched bases: 6. Germline assignment: CDR1 LGHDT and CDR2 YNNKEL (reference sequence). The CDR3 runs 14 residues. The DNA of the CDR3 is TGTGCCAGCAGCCAGGGGGACTACTTTTACGAGCAGTACTTC. Encoded protein: CASSQGDYFYEQYF.

The chain carries TRBV15 and TRBJ2-5; no clear D. The CDR3 covers 13 residues. Per germline, CDR1 LNHNV and CDR2 YYDKDF (reference sequence). With 0 bases removed from V and 5 bases from J, the gap between germline ends came to 7 bases. CDR3 sequence reads: CATSRDEGETQYF. For the CDR3, the DNA is TGTGCCACCAGCAGAGATGAAGGGGAGACCCAGTACTTC.